The T cell receptor beta chain described here comes from a study of blood T cell repertoires in COVID-19. Study as a whole: COVID-19 samples, acute and convalescent, were from the United States, Italy and Spain. Sources were T cells, B-cell-depleted T cells, or PBMCs; the material itself was cDNA or gDNA.

Under the authors' procedure: Reference gene primer amplification in the assay estimated nucleated cell counts. The repertoire was sequenced with immunoSEQ multiplex PCR; TCRdb's copy has only in-frame clones and lacks some. That table gives V, J and clone size, and the DNA gave D and trimming. The data hold 130,000 or so clones, with about 86% observed a single time. This sequence was found in a woman aged 60 to 75 with acute or convalescent COVID-19. Sequencing input: peripheral blood.

Here the CDR3 DNA reads TGTGCCAGCTCACCACCGAACAGGGGGCGGGCAGATACGCAGTATTTT. It specifies CASSPPNRGRADTQYF. This chain joins TRBV18 and TRBJ2-3, with 9 bases that match TRBD1. This CDR3 spans 16 amino acids. V lost 0 bases to trimming and J lost 4 bases; unmatched junction nucleotides: 5. CDR1 is KGHSH, CDR2 LQKENI, per germline.